These 7 T cell receptor beta chains were all obtained from the same sample, sequenced in a study of T cell responses to AZD1222 COVID-19 vaccine. Data came from immunoSEQ multiplex PCR; TCRdb stores just in-frame clones and leaves some out. The sample lists about 110,000 clones; about 90% were seen once. The sample consisted of peripheral blood, taken 28 days after the second AZD1222 dose. Every receptor here comes from an adult who received the AZD1222 COVID-19 vaccine.

CDR3 loop: CASSFRTRPTGSGANVLTF. CDR3 DNA: TGTGCCAGCAGTTTCCGGACCCGGCCGACTGGCTCTGGGGCCAACGTCCTGACTTTC. V and J are TRBV2 and TRBJ2-6; D not resolved. Germline-derived CDR1 and CDR2 are SNHLY and FYNNEI. The length of the CDR3 is 19 residues. V was shortened by 5 bases and J by 0 bases, with 20 bases between the two germline ends.

This clone came up a few times. The chain recombines TRBV15 with TRBJ2-7, with D perhaps TRBD1 (5 bases). CDR1 LNHNV and CDR2 YYDKDF come from the germline V gene (reference sequence). V dropped 0 bases and J dropped 2 bases, with 8 bases sitting between them. CDR3 length: 14 amino acids. CDR3 nucleotides: TGTGCCACCAGCAGAGAAGACAGACCCTACGAGCAGTACTTC. This gives the protein CATSREDRPYEQYF.

This chain joins TRBV7-9 and TRBJ1-2, with D hard to call. CDR1 SEHNR and CDR2 FQNEAQ come from the germline V gene (reference sequence). The CDR3 covers 13 residues. Trimming stripped 2 bases from V and 6 bases from J, with 10 bases between. This chain's CDR3 is CASSLRSENGYTF. DNA of the CDR3: TGTGCCAGCAGCTTAAGGTCAGAGAATGGCTACACCTTC.

The chain combines TRBV24-1 with TRBJ2-5, with D uncertain. Germline CDR1 reads KGHDR; CDR2 reads SFDVKD. CDR3 size: 16 residues. V lost 2 bases and J lost 5, with 17 bases in between. For the CDR3, the DNA is TGTGCCACCAGTGATTCTACCAATCGGCCCCTTGAGACCCAGTACTTC. Translation gives CATSDSTNRPLETQYF.

This sequence joins TRBV28 and TRBJ1-4; D is ambiguous. This CDR3 has 15 amino acids. V was trimmed by 4 bases and J by 3 bases, leaving 12 bases between them. Germline CDR1 and CDR2: MDHEN and SYDVKM. The CDR3 DNA follows: TGTGCCAGCAGTTCCAATGGGGTGGCTAATGAAAAACTGTTTTTT. This sequence encodes CASSSNGVANEKLFF.

The chain employs TRBV9 and TRBJ1-2; 7 bases line up with TRBD1. Germline CDR1 reads SGDLS; CDR2 reads YYNGEE. V lost 0 bases and J lost 4; bases outside the gene matches: 9. This CDR3 is built from 16 residues. CDR3 sequence reads: CASSVEGTASFYGYTF. The CDR3 DNA follows: TGTGCCAGCAGCGTAGAAGGGACAGCCTCCTTCTATGGCTACACCTTC.

The chain is built from TRBV28 and TRBJ1-5; TRBD1 agrees at 8 bases. Germline V lookup: CDR1 MDHEN, CDR2 SYDVKM. The CDR3 is made up of 15 amino acids. Trimming removed 6 bases from V and 4 bases from J; junction bases left unmatched: 8. The CDR3 region has the DNA TGTGCCAGCAGGCTATGGACAGGGACAAATCAGCCCCAGCATTTT. This codes for CASRLWTGTNQPQHF.